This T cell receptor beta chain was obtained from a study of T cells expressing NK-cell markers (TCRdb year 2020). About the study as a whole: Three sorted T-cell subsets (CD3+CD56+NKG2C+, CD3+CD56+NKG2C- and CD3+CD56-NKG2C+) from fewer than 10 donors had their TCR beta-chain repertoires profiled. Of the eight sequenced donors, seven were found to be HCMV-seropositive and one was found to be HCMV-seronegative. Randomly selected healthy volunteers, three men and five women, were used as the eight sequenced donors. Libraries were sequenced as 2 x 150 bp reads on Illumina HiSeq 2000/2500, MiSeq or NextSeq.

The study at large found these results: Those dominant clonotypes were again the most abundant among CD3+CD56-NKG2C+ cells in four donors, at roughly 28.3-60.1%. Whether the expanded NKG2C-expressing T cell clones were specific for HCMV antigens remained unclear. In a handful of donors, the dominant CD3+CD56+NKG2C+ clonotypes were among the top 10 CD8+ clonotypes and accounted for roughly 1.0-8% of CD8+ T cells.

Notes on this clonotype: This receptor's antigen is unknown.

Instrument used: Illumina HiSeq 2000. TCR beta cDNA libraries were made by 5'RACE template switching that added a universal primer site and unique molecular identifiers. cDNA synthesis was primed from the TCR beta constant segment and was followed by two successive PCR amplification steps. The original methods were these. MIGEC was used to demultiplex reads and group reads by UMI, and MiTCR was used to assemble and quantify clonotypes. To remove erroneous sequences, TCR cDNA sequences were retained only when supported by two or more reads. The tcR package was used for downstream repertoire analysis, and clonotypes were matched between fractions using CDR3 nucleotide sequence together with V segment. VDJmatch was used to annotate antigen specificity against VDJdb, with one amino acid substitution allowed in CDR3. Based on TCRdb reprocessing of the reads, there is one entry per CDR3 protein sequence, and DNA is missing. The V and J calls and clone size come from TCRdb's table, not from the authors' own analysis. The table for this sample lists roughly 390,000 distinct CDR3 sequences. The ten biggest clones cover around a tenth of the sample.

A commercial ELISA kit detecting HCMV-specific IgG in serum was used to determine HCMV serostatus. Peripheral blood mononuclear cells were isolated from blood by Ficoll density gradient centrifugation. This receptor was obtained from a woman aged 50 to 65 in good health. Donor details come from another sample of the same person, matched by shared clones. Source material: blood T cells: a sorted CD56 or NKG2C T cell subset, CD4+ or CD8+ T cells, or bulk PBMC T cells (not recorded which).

CDR3 sequence: CASGRGDYNEQFF. This chain joins TRBV7-9 to TRBJ2-1; lacking DNA, the TRBD2 call made by TCRdb goes unchecked. Including the terminal cysteine and phenylalanine, the CDR3 comprises 13 residues. Nucleotide data are not available. The germline V gene (reference sequence) sets CDR1 to SEHNR and CDR2 to FQNEAQ.